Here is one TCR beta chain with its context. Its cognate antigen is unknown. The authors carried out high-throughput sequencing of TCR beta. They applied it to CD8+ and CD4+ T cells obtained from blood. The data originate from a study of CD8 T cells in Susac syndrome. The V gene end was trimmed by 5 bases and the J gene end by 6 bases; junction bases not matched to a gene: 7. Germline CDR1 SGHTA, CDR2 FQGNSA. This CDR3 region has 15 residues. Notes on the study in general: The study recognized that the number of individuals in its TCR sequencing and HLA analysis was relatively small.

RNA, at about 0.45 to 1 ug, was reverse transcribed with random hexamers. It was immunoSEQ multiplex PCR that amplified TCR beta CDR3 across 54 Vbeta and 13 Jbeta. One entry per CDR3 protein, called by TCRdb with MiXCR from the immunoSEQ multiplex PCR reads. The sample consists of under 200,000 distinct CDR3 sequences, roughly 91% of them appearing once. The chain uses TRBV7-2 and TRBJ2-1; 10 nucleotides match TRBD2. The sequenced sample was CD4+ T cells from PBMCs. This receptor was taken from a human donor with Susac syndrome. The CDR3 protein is CASSRRTSGSNEQFF. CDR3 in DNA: TGTGCCAGCAGCCGAAGGACTAGCGGTAGCAATGAGCAGTTCTTC.